This T cell receptor beta chain emerged from a study of cytomegalovirus exposure and HLA in healthy donors. This CDR3 comprises 16 residues. Germline-derived CDR1 and CDR2 are MNHEY and SVGAGI. V shed 0 bases, J shed 3 bases, and the junction held 3 bases outside the gene matches. Vbeta (60) and Jbeta (13) primers were used in the PCR. Sequencing used immunoSEQ multiplex PCR; TCRdb keeps in-frame clones, though not all of them. The sample consists of 200,000 to 250,000 clones, approximately 90% of them appearing once. This chain connects TRBV6-5 to TRBJ2-3; 10 positions match TRBD2. The sample taken for sequencing was PBMCs. This receptor was taken from a woman between 18 and 30 years old in good health and CMV-seronegative. Here the CDR3 DNA reads TGTGCCAGCAGTTACTCCAGCGGGAGGGCTACAGATACGCAGTATTTT. Encoded protein: CASSYSSGRATDTQYF.